Presented here are 8 T cell receptor beta chains from one specimen sequenced in a study of blood T cells in healthy people across ages. For the second PCR, which ran for about 6 to 12 cycles, a sample-barcoded 5' primer and a J-beta primer mix were used. TCRdb itself ran the 5' RACE reads through MiXCR, one entry per CDR3 protein. The profile shows over a million distinct CDR3 sequences, roughly 24% of them singletons. This sample also appeared in a second study, on T cells of mothers and their children.

Sequenced sample: blood. Receptors originate from a girl between 2 and 10 years old in good health.

The chain employs TRBV7-2 and TRBJ2-5; TRBD2 agrees at 9 bases. Per germline, CDR1 SGHTA and CDR2 FQGNSA. The V and J ends lost 5 bases and 5 bases, in that order; junction bases with no gene match: 15. This CDR3 is 17 amino acids long. The CDR3 sequence: CASSARPAGGLKETQYF. The CDR3 DNA reads as TGTGCCAGCAGCGCACGCCCCGCGGGGGGGCTTAAGGAGACCCAGTACTTC.

Points on this clonotype: A junction boundary mismatches the germline segment, possibly from a read error. This chain uses TRBV12-3 or TRBV12-4 with TRBJ2-1, with no clear D. There are 13 residues in the CDR3. The CDR3 bases are TGTACCAGCACTACGGGTAGGGACAATGAGCAGTTCTTC. This gives the protein CTSTTGRDNEQFF.

This clonotype was picked up a small number of times. The rearrangement uses TRBV5-1 and TRBJ1-4; possibly TRBD1 for D (5 bases). Trimming cost V 6 bases and J 6 bases, with 12 bases left between them. The CDR3 sequence is 13 residues long. Per germline, CDR1 SGHRS and CDR2 YFSETQ. This CDR3 reads CASKGEGHEKLFF. In nucleotides, the CDR3 is TGCGCCAGCAAGGGCGAGGGGCATGAAAAACTGTTTTTT.

This clonotype was found a few times. This rearrangement joins TRBV7-2 to TRBJ2-5, with 8 nucleotides matching TRBD1. The better agreement between TRBJ2-7 and the DNA end casts doubt on the J call. CDR3 length: 15 residues. Germline CDR1 reads SGHTA; CDR2 reads FQGNSA. The CDR3 DNA is TGTGCCAGCACCGAATTTCAGGGGGCGACCTACGAGCAGTACTTC. This codes for CASTEFQGATYEQYF.

This clonotype was counted a few times. The J gene is TRBJ2-1, the V gene TRBV5-1, with 13 bases matching TRBD2. V gave up 6 bases and J gave up 7 bases; unmatched junction bases: 7. Germline V gene lookup returns CDR1 SGHRS and CDR2 YFSETQ. The CDR3 is 15 amino acids. This chain's CDR3 is CASKVGTSGTNEQFF. In DNA form, the CDR3 reads TGCGCCAGCAAAGTCGGGACTAGCGGGACGAATGAGCAGTTCTTC. Full variable domain (outside the CDR3, taken from reference TRBV5-1 and TRBJ2-1): KAGVTQTPRYLIKTRGQQVTLSCSPISGHRSVSWYQQTPGQGLQFLFEYFSETQRNKGNFPGRFSGRQFSNSRSEMNVSTLELGDSALYLCASKVGTSGTNEQFFGPGTRLTVL.

The chain has TRBV4-1 and TRBJ2-1; 9 nucleotides agree with TRBD2. Unmatched junction bases numbered 2, after V lost 2 bases and J lost 12 bases. Germline lookup yields CDR1 MGHRA and CDR2 YSYEKL. The CDR3 runs to 12 residues. The CDR3 bases are TGCGCCAGCAGCCAATTAGCGGGAGTGCAGTTCTTC. The encoded protein is CASSQLAGVQFF.

The V gene is TRBV19, the J gene TRBJ2-7; D might be TRBD1 (5 bases). This CDR3 comprises 13 residues. Germline values: CDR1 LNHDA, CDR2 SQIVND (reference sequence). The V gene lost 6 bases and the J gene lost 3 bases, with 12 bases spanning the gap. DNA for the CDR3: TGTGCCAGTAGGTCAGGGAAAGGCTACGAGCAGTACTTC. Translated: CASRSGKGYEQYF.

The gene calls are TRBV6-5 and TRBJ2-5; 9 bases are shared with TRBD1. CDR1 MNHEY and CDR2 SVGAGI come from the germline V gene. There are 17 residues in the CDR3. J was trimmed by 5 bases and V by 3 bases; bases with no gene match: 13. CDR3 region: CASSYGRIQGAMETQYF. CDR3 DNA sequence: TGTGCCAGCAGTTATGGTCGGATACAGGGGGCTATGGAGACCCAGTACTTC.